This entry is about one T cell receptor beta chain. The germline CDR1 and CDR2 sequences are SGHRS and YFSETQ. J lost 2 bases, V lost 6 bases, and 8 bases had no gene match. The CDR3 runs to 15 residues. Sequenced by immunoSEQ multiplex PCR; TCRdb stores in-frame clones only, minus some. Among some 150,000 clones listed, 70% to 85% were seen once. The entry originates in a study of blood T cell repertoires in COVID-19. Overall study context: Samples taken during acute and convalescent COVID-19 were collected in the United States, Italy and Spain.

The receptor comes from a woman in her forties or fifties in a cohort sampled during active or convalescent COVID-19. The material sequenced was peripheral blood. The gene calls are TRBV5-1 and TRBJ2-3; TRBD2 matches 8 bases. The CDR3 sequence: CASISSGGSTDTQYF. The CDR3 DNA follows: TGCGCCAGCATATCCAGCGGGGGATCCACAGATACGCAGTATTTT.